The present entry profiles one T cell receptor beta chain with its context. Sequencing used immunoSEQ multiplex PCR; TCRdb keeps in-frame clones, though not all of them. The table lists around 700,000 clones, around 67% of them singletons. The data are from a study of shared clonotypes between healthy human individuals. Looking at the study overall: Aged 18 to 49, the donors were two women and a few men.

Healthy HIV-negative adults with no recent acute infections or vaccinations were recruited as donors. Naive CD4+ cells were CD45RA-selected; the remaining cells were memory. The CDR3 is made up of 13 amino acids. The ends were cut back, 10 bases at V and 2 bases at J, with 14 bases in the middle. The germline CDR1 and CDR2 sequences are ENHRY and SYGVKD. This chain connects TRBV10-3 to TRBJ2-5, with a tentative D call TRBD1 (6 bases). The clonotype comes from a woman aged 25 to 39 in good health. Sequencing was done on a sample of memory CD4+ T cells sorted from blood. The subset is: CD45RA-negative fraction. This chain's CDR3 is CASHGTHQETQYF. The CDR3 coding sequence is TGTGCCAGCCACGGGACACATCAAGAGACCCAGTACTTC.